This T cell receptor beta chain was recovered during a study of tissue T cells after allogeneic stem cell transplantation. Study results and caveats: Tissue-detected TCR repertoire was only partly captured by blood and spleen T cells.

CDR3 length: 15 amino acids. Deletions cut 3 bases from V and 2 bases from J, with 11 bases between. Adult allogeneic hematopoietic cell transplant recipients with steroid-refractory graft-versus-host disease were prospectively enrolled for research autopsy. Sequencing used immunoSEQ multiplex PCR; TCRdb keeps in-frame clones, though not all of them. The table has roughly 2,000 clones, roughly 60% seen once. A note on this clone: Its antigen is not known.

The starting material was ileal tissue, obtained at autopsy. The sequence derives from a male patient of 60 years or more with steroid-refractory graft-versus-host disease after an allogeneic stem cell transplant. Some of the T cells might come from the graft donor. The chain is built from TRBV23-1 and TRBJ2-4; D uncertain. TRBV23-1 is noted as an ORF with a role that remains uncertain. The DNA of the CDR3 is TGCGCCAGCAGTCAGAGGACGATGACCAAAAACATTCAGTACTTC. Translated: CASSQRTMTKNIQYF.